One and the same sample provided the 29 T cell receptor beta chains below, sequenced in a study of OX40 agonist ivuxolimab in advanced cancers. Receptor amplification or capture employed the immunoSEQ multiplex PCR assay. As stored in TCRdb, this immuneACCESS dataset retains in-frame rearrangements with V and J assigned. A fraction of the clones does not appear; measured against another copy, unresolved V genes explain less than half of the discrepancy, and the remainder lacks a known reason. Here the sample has roughly 71,000 clones; around 88% occur a single time. The ten biggest clones cover around 0.5% of the sample. The sequencing here drew on CD4+ or CD8+ T cells sorted from blood, taken in a trial of the OX40 agonist ivuxolimab. These TCRs come from an adult with an advanced solid tumor such as melanoma, head and neck, liver or kidney cancer.

The chain links TRBV11-2 to TRBJ1-6; D is possibly TRBD1 (5 bases). The CDR3 spans 13 residues. CDR1 and CDR2 from the germline V gene are SGHAT and FQNNGV. The V end was cut by 3 bases, the J end by 10 bases, with 10 bases between. The CDR3 loop is CASSFGTESPLHF. CDR3 nucleotides: TGTGCCAGCAGCTTTGGGACCGAGTCACCCCTCCACTTT. Combining the CDR3 with reference TRBV11-2 and TRBJ1-6 gives the whole variable domain EAGVAQSPRYKIIEKRQSVAFWCNPISGHATLYWYQQILGQGPKLLIQFQNNGVVDDSQLPKDRFSAERLKGVDSTLKIQPAKLEDSAVYLCASSFGTESPLHFGNGTRLTVT.

This chain links TRBV6-5 with TRBJ2-7; 9 bases are a match to TRBD1. Unmatched junction bases numbered 5, after V lost 2 bases and J lost 3 bases. Germline V CDR1 and CDR2: MNHEY, SVGAGI. The CDR3 covers 15 residues. In nucleotides, the CDR3 is TGTGCCAGCAGTTACCAAGGGACAGGGTTCTACGAGCAGTACTTC. It encodes CASSYQGTGFYEQYF.

DNA for the CDR3: TGCAGTGTCCAATTCACCGGGGAGCTGTTTTTT. Its protein is CSVQFTGELFF. The genes are TRBV20-1 and TRBJ2-2; D unclear. This CDR3 region has 11 residues. CDR1 is DFQATT and CDR2 is SNEGSKA in the germline V gene (reference sequence). V lost 7 bases, J lost 4 bases, and 7 bases lay in between.

The gene calls are TRBV19 and TRBJ2-5, with TRBD2 matching over 8 bases. V lost 6 bases to trimming and J lost 4 bases; unmatched junction nucleotides: 7. Germline V lookup: CDR1 LNHDA, CDR2 SQIVND (reference sequence). The CDR3 consists of 14 residues. CDR3 sequence: CASSTGTRVETQYF. CDR3 DNA sequence: TGTGCCAGTAGCACCGGGACTAGAGTAGAGACCCAGTACTTC.

This sequence joins TRBV18 and TRBJ2-2, with a possible D match to TRBD2 (5 bases). V was clipped by 3 bases and J by 6 bases, with 5 bases between them. Per germline, CDR1 KGHSH and CDR2 LQKENI. This CDR3 is 12 amino acids long. The chain's CDR3 is CASSPGAGELFF. The CDR3 nucleotides read TGTGCCAGCTCACCGGGAGCCGGGGAGCTGTTTTTT.

The chain has TRBV2 and TRBJ1-2, with D perhaps TRBD1 (5 bases). Germline CDR1 and CDR2: SNHLY and FYNNEI. The CDR3 loop spans 14 amino acids. The V and J ends lost 6 bases and 0 bases respectively, with 11 bases between them. As DNA, the CDR3 is TGTGCCAGCAGCAGCGGGACGTCTAACTATGGCTACACCTTC. The encoded protein is CASSSGTSNYGYTF.

The rearrangement links TRBV18 to TRBJ2-2, with 7 bases identical to TRBD1. The junction had 2 bases not matched to a gene; V was cut back by 3 bases and J by 1 base. The CDR3 totals 15 residues. Germline V gene data show CDR1 as KGHSH and CDR2 as LQKENI. DNA for the CDR3: TGTGCCAGCTCACCTCGACAGGGGAACACCGGGGAGCTGTTTTTT. It codes for CASSPRQGNTGELFF.

The rearrangement links TRBV10-3 to TRBJ1-2; 7 positions agree with TRBD1. The trim removed 0 bases at V and 2 bases at J, leaving 0 bases unmatched. Germline-derived CDR1 and CDR2 are ENHRY and SYGVKD. This CDR3 comprises 14 residues. The CDR3 nucleotides read TGTGCCATCAGTGAGTCGGGACAGAACTATGGCTACACCTTC. Translation gives CAISESGQNYGYTF.

In this sample, this clone turned up once. The V and J genes are TRBV2 and TRBJ1-5; no firm D call. V shed 3 bases and J shed 9 bases, with 18 bases lying between them. Per the germline V gene, CDR1 is SNHLY and CDR2 is FYNNEI. The CDR3 runs to 15 residues. For the CDR3, the DNA is TGTGCCAGCAGTGAGTCGGTGGGTGGGGTGGGGCCCCAGCATTTT. It translates to CASSESVGGVGPQHF.

The chain couples TRBV28 to TRBJ2-2; D assignment may be TRBD1 or TRBD2 (5 bases each). The germline V gene encodes CDR1 MDHEN and CDR2 SYDVKM. The CDR3 sequence is 15 residues long. The V end lost 2 bases, the J end lost 9 bases, and 16 bases lay between the germline ends. In DNA, the CDR3 is TGTGCCAGCAGTTTACGTCAGGGACGGTCTAGGGAGCTGTTTTTT. It encodes CASSLRQGRSRELFF.

This chain joins TRBV2 and TRBJ1-1; D ambiguous. In germline, CDR1 is SNHLY, CDR2 FYNNEI. Trimming took off 4 bases at V and 5 bases at J, with 8 bases between the two ends. This CDR3 comprises 12 residues. Here the CDR3 reads CASSVGQTEAFF. CDR3 in DNA: TGTGCCAGCAGTGTGGGTCAAACTGAAGCTTTCTTT.

CDR3 region: CASSLGHLGTEAFF. CDR3 bases: TGTGCCAGCAGTTTAGGGCACCTCGGGACTGAAGCTTTCTTT. The chain joins TRBV27 to TRBJ1-1; D is undetermined. The length of the CDR3 is 14 residues. The ends were cut back, 2 bases at V and 5 bases at J, with 12 bases in the middle. Per germline, CDR1 MNHEY and CDR2 SMNVEV (reference sequence).

In this sample, this clone is medium-sized. The chain employs TRBV29-1 and TRBJ2-7; maybe TRBD2 (5 bases). The CDR3 is made up of 12 amino acids. V lost 5 bases and J 4 bases, leaving 12 bases between the germline ends. Germline lookup yields CDR1 SQVTM and CDR2 ANQGSEA. CDR3 DNA sequence: TGCAGCGTTTCCCTGTCGGGGTACGAGCAGTACTTC. It is translated as CSVSLSGYEQYF.

V gene TRBV6-6 combines with J gene TRBJ1-1; TRBD1 is a possible D gene (5 bases). V was shortened by 5 bases and J by 10 bases, with 14 bases between the two germline ends. This CDR3 is built from 12 residues. Looked up from germline, CDR1 is MNHNY and CDR2 is SVGAGI (reference sequence). The CDR3 bases are TGTGCCAGCAGTCCACCCCAAGGGGTAGCTTTCTTT. Its translation is CASSPPQGVAFF.

This clone was observed a single time. This chain links TRBV5-1 with TRBJ1-1, with TRBD1 matching 8 bases. With V trimmed by 4 bases and J by 3 bases, 5 bases remained unmatched. The CDR3 has 14 residues. From germline, CDR1 is SGHRS and CDR2 YFSETQ. The CDR3 spells CASSRTGWDTEAFF. As DNA, the CDR3 is TGCGCCAGCAGCCGGACAGGGTGGGACACTGAAGCTTTCTTT.

The V and J genes are TRBV6-5 and TRBJ1-1; possibly TRBD1 for D (5 bases). Germline lookup yields CDR1 MNHEY and CDR2 SVGAGI. Trimming shortened V by 6 bases and J by 5 bases, and 16 bases separated the two germline ends. The CDR3 consists of 14 residues. CDR3 amino acids: CASSPGGSGTEAFF. In DNA, the CDR3 is TGTGCCAGCAGCCCTGGGGGGAGTGGAACTGAAGCTTTCTTT.

This sequence joins TRBV7-8 and TRBJ1-1, with a weak D call TRBD1 (6 bases). CDR3 size: 13 residues. Germline CDR1 reads SGHVS; CDR2 reads FQNEAQ. V lost 5 bases to trimming and J lost 3 bases, with 10 bases between them. The CDR3 bases are TGTGCCAGCAGCCAAGGGGGGTACACTGAAGCTTTCTTT. Its translation is CASSQGGYTEAFF. Supplemented by reference TRBV7-8 and TRBJ1-1, the full variable domain reads GAGVSQSPRYKVAKRGQDVALRCDPISGHVSLFWYQQALGQGPEFLTYFQNEAQLDKSGLPSDRFFAERPEGSVSTLKIQRTQQEDSAVYLCASSQGGYTEAFFGQGTRLTVV.

This chain links TRBV5-4 with TRBJ2-5; 7 bases match TRBD2. This CDR3 contains 15 residues. With V trimmed by 2 bases and J by 2 bases, 6 bases remained unmatched. Germline CDR1 and CDR2: SGHNT and YYREEE (reference sequence). The CDR3 loop reads CASSLGTGGQETQYF. The CDR3 coding sequence is TGTGCCAGCAGCTTAGGAACGGGGGGACAAGAGACCCAGTACTTC. Filled out from reference TRBV5-4 and TRBJ2-5, the complete variable domain reads ETGVTQSPTHLIKTRGQQVTLRCSSQSGHNTVSWYQQALGQGPQFIFQYYREEENGRGNFPPRFSGLQFPNYSSELNVNALELDDSALYLCASSLGTGGQETQYFGPGTRLLVL.

V is TRBV5-1 and J is TRBJ2-1; 10 bases align to TRBD2. Germline CDR1 is SGHRS and CDR2 is YFSETQ. Germline trimming cut 5 bases from V and 1 base from J; bases unmatched to any gene: 3. This CDR3 region has 15 residues. Here the CDR3 DNA reads TGCGCCAGCAGACTAGCGGGGCAGTCCTACAATGAGCAGTTCTTC. Translating it yields CASRLAGQSYNEQFF.

The V gene is TRBV5-1, the J gene TRBJ2-1, with 9 bases fitting TRBD2. The CDR3 has 15 amino acids. Germline V gene lookup returns CDR1 SGHRS and CDR2 YFSETQ. V was pared by 3 bases and J by 9 bases, with 10 bases of the junction left unmatched. CDR3 sequence reads: CASSSAGGLVAEQFF. The CDR3 DNA follows: TGCGCCAGCAGCTCGGCGGGGGGGCTGGTGGCTGAGCAGTTCTTC.

V usage is TRBV11-2 and J usage is TRBJ1-6; perhaps TRBD1 as D (6 bases). CDR1 is SGHAT and CDR2 is FQNNGV in the germline V gene. V lost 5 bases, J lost 1 base, and 21 bases lay in between. The CDR3 spans 19 residues. CDR3 protein: CASSATQGPGRSYNSPLHF. The CDR3 nucleotides are TGTGCCAGCAGCGCAACACAGGGACCGGGAAGGTCCTATAATTCACCCCTCCACTTT.

This chain links TRBV28 with TRBJ2-7; TRBD1 matches 8 bases. This CDR3 region has 15 residues. From germline, CDR1 is MDHEN and CDR2 SYDVKM. After removal of 5 bases from V and 3 bases from J, the junction contained 9 bases not matched to a gene. CDR3 DNA: TGTGCCAGCAGTCATAACGACAGGGGTGGCTACGAGCAGTACTTC. This gives the protein CASSHNDRGGYEQYF.

In nucleotides, the CDR3 is TGTGCCAGCAGCGTAGGAGAAGGGTCCTACAATGAGCAGTTCTTC. Protein product: CASSVGEGSYNEQFF. This chain links TRBV9 with TRBJ2-1, with no clear D. The CDR3 loop spans 15 amino acids. Trimming pared 0 bases from V and 1 base from J, leaving 8 bases between. Germline V gene data show CDR1 as SGDLS and CDR2 as YYNGEE.

The V gene is TRBV7-8, the J gene TRBJ1-4; 8 bases fit TRBD1. This CDR3 has 16 residues. The J segment lost 5 bases and the V segment lost 2 bases, leaving 7 bases of the junction unmatched. CDR1 and CDR2 from the germline V gene are SGHVS and FQNEAQ. The CDR3 sequence: CASSLRSTGANEKLFF. The DNA for the CDR3 is TGTGCCAGCAGCTTACGGTCGACAGGGGCAAATGAAAAACTGTTTTTT.

V gene TRBV9 combines with J gene TRBJ2-1, with D possibly being TRBD1 (6 bases). In germline, CDR1 is SGDLS, CDR2 YYNGEE. V lost 4 bases and J lost 4, with 18 bases in between. The CDR3 runs 16 residues. This chain's CDR3 is CASSSWYRTEYNEQFF. In DNA form, the CDR3 reads TGTGCCAGCAGCTCTTGGTACAGGACAGAATACAATGAGCAGTTCTTC.

The chain links TRBV28 to TRBJ1-2; TRBD1 is a possible D gene (5 bases). This CDR3 has 14 residues. V was trimmed by 4 bases and J by 4 bases, leaving 13 bases between them. Germline V CDR1 and CDR2: MDHEN, SYDVKM. The CDR3: CASSSPQGAYGYTF. The CDR3 DNA sequence: TGTGCCAGCAGTTCGCCCCAGGGCGCCTATGGCTACACCTTC.

Worth noting for this clone: Sequence at one end of the junction differs from germline and may be a read error. CDR3 in amino acids: CATRVGGNRPQHF. CDR3 nucleotides: TGTGCCACCAGAGTTGGGGGAAATCGGCCCCAGCATTTT. The rearrangement uses TRBV6-5 and TRBJ1-5; D might be TRBD1 (5 bases). This CDR3 is built from 13 residues. CDR1 MNHEY and CDR2 SVGAGI come from the germline V gene.

The chain is built from TRBV6-5 and TRBJ2-3; D gene unclear. CDR1 and CDR2 (germline): MNHEY, SVGAGI. V dropped 4 bases and J dropped 3 bases, with 5 bases sitting between them. CDR3 size: 12 residues. The CDR3 DNA reads as TGTGCCAGCAGTTCGCGGACAGATACGCAGTATTTT. Its protein is CASSSRTDTQYF.

CDR3 bases: TGTGCCTCAGGACTAGCGGGGGGGTACAATGAGCAGTTCTTC. Its protein product is CASGLAGGYNEQFF. The J gene is TRBJ2-1, the V gene TRBV7-2, with 15 bases matching TRBD2. The CDR3 spans 14 residues. Germline V gene sequence: CDR1 SGHTA, CDR2 FQGNSA. The V gene end was trimmed by 11 bases and the J gene end by 4 bases; junction bases not matched to a gene: 3.